Listed below are T cell receptor beta chains from one sample, sequenced in a study of T cells after yellow fever vaccination. In TCRdb, the 5' RACE reads were re-called with MiXCR into one record per CDR3 protein. The sample holds 250,000 to 350,000 distinct CDR3 sequences, 3.5% to 4.5% seen once. Sequencing was performed on PBMCs, taken 15 days after the yellow fever booster vaccination. The receptor set was obtained from a man between 18 and 35 years old who received the YFV17D yellow fever vaccine. Both conserved end residues are part of each CDR3.

TRBV27,TRBJ1-1,CASSIRGAGTEAFF
TRBV6-6,TRBJ1-3,CASSYSQVRGRNTIYF
TRBV2,TRBJ2-4,CASSGTGGAKNIQYF
TRBV12-3/TRBV12-4,TRBJ2-5,CASSWAETQYF
TRBV4-1,TRBJ2-1,CASSFREASGGAYLTYNEQFF
TRBV20-1,TRBJ1-5,CSGVAGNQPQHF
TRBV6-6,TRBJ1-6,CASSYSTDRGSYNSPLHF
TRBV7-2,TRBJ2-1,CASSLVNRDEQFF
TRBV5-1,TRBJ2-3,CASSLMTVPTDTQYF
TRBV5-4,TRBJ2-2,CASSLAGTSANTGELFF
TRBV12-3/TRBV12-4,TRBJ2-3,CASSPSGGGPTDTQYF
TRBV4-3,TRBJ1-1,CASSQDQGRVTEAFF
TRBV5-1,TRBJ2-7,CASSLVRSSSYEQYF
TRBV4-1,TRBJ1-1,CASSQTYGLNTEAFF
TRBV7-8,TRBJ2-6,CASSPSRRLPSSGANVLTF
TRBV28,TRBJ1-6,CASRRGQGGSPLHF
TRBV12-3/TRBV12-4,TRBJ2-5,CASSDSQGKETQYF
TRBV12-3/TRBV12-4,TRBJ2-3,CASSFSASTDTQYF
TRBV28,TRBJ2-7,CASGSPFESYEQYF
TRBV25-1,TRBJ1-6,CASSERVNLNSPLHF
TRBV6-5,TRBJ1-1,CASSSTQMNTEAFF
TRBV5-4,TRBJ2-5,CASRDSGGGETQYF
TRBV6-2/TRBV6-3,TRBJ2-1,CASKVDFRNEQFF
TRBV12-3/TRBV12-4,TRBJ2-2,CASSFVLTGELFF
TRBV12-3/TRBV12-4,TRBJ2-7,CASSFGLGGNQYEQYF
TRBV10-3,TRBJ2-1,CAIRGGSGKNEQFF
TRBV5-4,TRBJ2-3,CASSSPDRVLTDTQYF
TRBV29-1,TRBJ2-5,CSVPWRETQYF
TRBV12-3/TRBV12-4,TRBJ1-2,CASMLRSLYGYTF
TRBV4-3,TRBJ2-1,CASSQESQSLDEQFF
TRBV9,TRBJ1-4,CASSVWPGNEKLFF
TRBV7-2,TRBJ2-7,CASSHGQTYEQYF
TRBV7-2,TRBJ1-2,CASSSPGEDYGYTF
TRBV4-3,TRBJ1-3,CASSPMGASGNTIYF
TRBV12-3/TRBV12-4,TRBJ1-1,CASREGLNTEAFF
TRBV3-1,TRBJ2-1,CASRVAGGYNEQFF
TRBV6-2/TRBV6-3,TRBJ2-5,CASMRLRDGEETQYF
TRBV7-9,TRBJ2-2,CASSLGALNTGELFF
TRBV18,TRBJ1-6,CASSPAGGSSPLHF
TRBV6-5,TRBJ2-4,CASSAGGGNIQYF
TRBV20-1,TRBJ2-1,CSARPLAGGHFNEQFF
TRBV6-6,TRBJ1-6,CASSSQGGNSPLHF
TRBV6-6,TRBJ2-1,CASSYDGGQYNEQFF
TRBV20-1,TRBJ1-2,CSARTGWHYGYTF
TRBV6-2/TRBV6-3,TRBJ2-2,CASSYGTGRATGELFF
TRBV7-2,TRBJ1-2,CASSSYRNGYTF
TRBV11-2,TRBJ2-7,CASSPNAGQGYEQYF
TRBV9,TRBJ1-1,CASRSGGGTEAFF
TRBV15,TRBJ2-5,CATSGQDDLETQYF
TRBV12-3/TRBV12-4,TRBJ2-2,CASSPDRAWNTGELFF
TRBV7-9,TRBJ2-5,CASSHIHRGQETQYF